What follows are 30 T cell receptor beta chains derived from one specimen sequenced in a study of Ad26.COV2.S vaccination and SARS-CoV-2 variants. Treatment defined: over 15 received Ad26.COV2.S at low or high dose, single or two shots; roughly five received placebo; per-sample allocation not given. Day 63 after the first vaccine or placebo injection was the time point for sampling. This table comes from immunoSEQ multiplex PCR, and its TCRdb copy is limited to in-frame clones, with some not included. The sample has hundreds of thousands of clones, 80% to 90% seen once. Source: peripheral blood, taken in a trial of Ad26.COV2.S vaccine versus placebo. The receptors derive from a person aged 18-60 years who received the Ad26.COV2.S COVID-19 vaccine or a placebo.

In this sample, this clone turned up a few times. The chain combines TRBV10-3 with TRBJ2-7, with D possibly TRBD2 on 5 matching bases. In germline, CDR1 is ENHRY, CDR2 SYGVKD. V lost 2 bases to trimming and J lost 6 bases, with 17 bases between them. This CDR3 region has 15 residues. CDR3 coding DNA: TGTGCCATCAGTGAGAAACTAGGGCTTACGGGCGAGCAGTACTTC. It codes for CAISEKLGLTGEQYF.

The V call is TRBV7-2, the J call TRBJ2-5; 8 bases match TRBD1. Germline CDR1 is SGHTA and CDR2 is FQGNSA. The CDR3 covers 14 residues. J lost 5 bases, V lost 5 bases, and 7 bases had no gene match. In DNA, the CDR3 is TGTGCCAGCAGCCCGCAGGGGGCTCTTGAGACCCAGTACTTC. Its translation: CASSPQGALETQYF.

This chain joins TRBV27 and TRBJ2-7; 9 bases match TRBD1. CDR3 size: 13 residues. Germline V lookup: CDR1 MNHEY, CDR2 SMNVEV (reference sequence). V lost 4 bases, J lost 7 bases, and 5 bases stayed unmatched. CDR3 protein: CASSYRGQREQYF. CDR3 DNA sequence: TGTGCCAGCAGTTACAGGGGGCAGCGAGAGCAGTACTTC.

V usage is TRBV9 and J usage is TRBJ1-1; no definite D call. The V end lost 0 bases, the J end lost 0 bases, and 6 bases lay between the germline ends. The CDR3 has 14 amino acids. CDR1 is SGDLS, CDR2 YYNGEE, per germline. The chain's CDR3 is CASSVGQMNTEAFF. The CDR3 coding sequence is TGTGCCAGCAGCGTAGGGCAGATGAACACTGAAGCTTTCTTT.

The genes are TRBV7-2 and TRBJ1-1; D gene unclear. Deletions cut 2 bases from V and 0 bases from J, with 13 bases between. Germline assignment: CDR1 SGHTA and CDR2 FQGNSA. CDR3 length: 16 amino acids. Here the CDR3 reads CASSLSVISVNTEAFF. In DNA form, the CDR3 reads TGTGCCAGCAGCTTATCAGTCATCTCGGTGAACACTGAAGCTTTCTTT.

DNA of the CDR3: TGCAGCGTTGCAGGACTAACAAACACTGAAGCTTTCTTT. Translation: CSVAGLTNTEAFF. The J gene is TRBJ1-1, the V gene TRBV29-1; D is undetermined. The CDR3 spans 13 residues. V gave up 4 bases and J gave up 2 bases, with 11 bases separating them. Per the germline V gene, CDR1 is SQVTM and CDR2 is ANQGSEA.

CDR3 sequence (DNA): TGCAGTGCTAGTGGGGCCGCAGATACGCAGTATTTT. Residues: CSASGAADTQYF. The chain joins TRBV20-1 to TRBJ2-3; tentatively, D is TRBD1 (5 bases). Trimming shortened V by 3 bases and J by 4 bases, and 8 bases separated the two germline ends. CDR1 DFQATT and CDR2 SNEGSKA come from the germline V gene (reference sequence). The CDR3 length is 12 residues.

The rearrangement joins TRBV2 to TRBJ1-2; D may be TRBD1 (6 bases). Germline-derived CDR1 and CDR2 are SNHLY and FYNNEI. V was cut by 3 bases and J by 6 bases, with 14 bases left in between. The CDR3 spans 14 residues. The CDR3 DNA sequence: TGTGCCAGCAGTGATAATAGGGGGGTCGATGGCTACACCTTC. This translates into CASSDNRGVDGYTF.

This chain links TRBV10-3 with TRBJ1-2; D may be TRBD1 (5 bases). Trimming stripped 2 bases from V and 4 bases from J, with 5 bases between. The CDR3 consists of 12 residues. CDR1 is ENHRY and CDR2 is SYGVKD in the germline V gene. CDR3 amino acids: CAISEDSYGYTF. The CDR3 DNA is TGTGCCATCAGTGAGGACAGCTATGGCTACACCTTC.

The chain is built from TRBV3-1 (or the pseudogene TRBV3-2) and TRBJ2-7; 7 positions agree with TRBD2. V shed 4 bases, J shed 0 bases, and the junction held 6 bases outside the gene matches. CDR3 length equals 15 residues. Looked up from germline, CDR1 is LGHDT and CDR2 is YNNKEL (reference sequence). The CDR3 protein is CASSPGRGFSYEQYF. The CDR3 region has the DNA TGTGCCAGCAGCCCCGGGCGGGGGTTCTCCTACGAGCAGTACTTC.

The rearrangement uses TRBV4-3 and TRBJ2-1, with TRBD2 matching over 7 bases. This CDR3 contains 18 residues. CDR1 and CDR2 (germline): LGHNA, YSLEER. The junction had 13 bases not matched to a gene; V was cut back by 1 base and J by 4 bases. DNA for the CDR3: TGCGCCAGCAGCCAAGGGCCCGCGGGCGGGGGAGTATACAATGAGCAGTTCTTC. It encodes CASSQGPAGGGVYNEQFF.

J is TRBJ2-3 and V is TRBV19, with D perhaps matching TRBD2 (5 bases). Germline V gives CDR1 LNHDA, CDR2 SQIVND (reference sequence). The CDR3 runs to 15 residues. V was pared by 4 bases and J by 1 base, with 12 bases between. CDR3 coding DNA: TGTGCCAGTAGTAGGTCCGGGGAAGGCACAGATACGCAGTATTTT. It is translated as CASSRSGEGTDTQYF.

This clone was seen a few times. DNA for the CDR3: TGTGCCTACGGACAGGGATTAGGAGAGCAGTACTTC. Protein: CAYGQGLGEQYF. This rearrangement joins TRBV30 to TRBJ2-7; 8 nucleotides line up with TRBD1. V lost 7 bases to trimming and J lost 7 bases; unmatched junction nucleotides: 9. There are 12 residues in the CDR3. Germline-derived CDR1 and CDR2 are GTSNPN and SVGIG (reference sequence).

The genes are TRBV3-1 (or the pseudogene TRBV3-2) and TRBJ2-7; D is uncertain. Germline CDR1 LGHDT, CDR2 YNNKEL (reference sequence). The CDR3 sequence is 12 residues long. V shed 1 base and J shed 7 bases, with 8 bases lying between them. The CDR3 reads CASSQGIGEQYF. The CDR3 nucleotides are TGTGCCAGCAGCCAAGGAATAGGGGAGCAGTACTTC.

A few counts support this clone. J is TRBJ2-2 and V is TRBV7-2; TRBD2 is a possible D gene (5 bases). The CDR3 totals 14 residues. CDR1 and CDR2 (germline): SGHTA, FQGNSA. V was clipped by 5 bases and J by 6 bases, with 13 bases between them. The DNA of the CDR3 is TGTGCCAGCAGCCCCAGAGTGGGAGCCGGGGAGCTGTTTTTT. It specifies CASSPRVGAGELFF.

The genes are TRBV7-8 and TRBJ2-7, with D possibly being TRBD1 (5 bases). Germline CDR1 and CDR2: SGHVS and FQNEAQ. The V and J ends lost 6 bases and 1 base respectively, with 13 bases between them. The CDR3 sequence is 14 residues long. CDR3 sequence reads: CASRSTDRSYEQYF. The CDR3 nucleotides are TGTGCCAGCAGATCGACAGATCGATCCTACGAGCAGTACTTC. The full variable domain, its missing parts supplied by reference TRBV7-8 and TRBJ2-7, is GAGVSQSPRYKVAKRGQDVALRCDPISGHVSLFWYQQALGQGPEFLTYFQNEAQLDKSGLPSDRFFAERPEGSVSTLKIQRTQQEDSAVYLCASRSTDRSYEQYFGPGTRLTVT.

The chain couples TRBV9 to TRBJ2-5, with 9 positions matching TRBD2. CDR1 SGDLS and CDR2 YYNGEE come from the germline V gene. CDR3 length: 14 residues. The J segment lost 5 bases and the V segment lost 3 bases, leaving 5 bases of the junction unmatched. The DNA of the CDR3 is TGTGCCAGCAGCGCGCGGGGGGGTTCGGAGACCCAGTACTTC. Its protein product is CASSARGGSETQYF. Full variable domain (rest looked up from reference TRBV9 and TRBJ2-5): DSGVTQTPKHLITATGQRVTLRCSPRSGDLSVYWYQQSLDQGLQFLIQYYNGEERAKGNILERFSAQQFPDLHSELNLSSLELGDSALYFCASSARGGSETQYFGPGTRLLVL.

The chain joins TRBV16 to TRBJ1-1; the D gene is possibly TRBD1 (6 bases). This CDR3 region has 14 residues. Trimming stripped 2 bases from V and 4 bases from J, with 11 bases between. In germline, CDR1 is KGHSY, CDR2 FQNENV. Written as DNA, the CDR3 is TGTGCCAGCAGCCAACGGGGGCCAAGCACTGAAGCTTTCTTT. It translates to CASSQRGPSTEAFF.

The CDR3 spells CASSVGTGGGTQYF. CDR3 nucleotide sequence: TGTGCCAGCAGCGTAGGGACTGGGGGGGGGACCCAGTACTTC. This sequence joins TRBV9 and TRBJ2-5; TRBD2 agrees at 7 bases. From germline, CDR1 is SGDLS and CDR2 YYNGEE. The V segment lost 0 bases and the J segment 7 bases; nucleotides outside the gene matches: 6. The CDR3 has 14 amino acids.

The rearrangement links TRBV24-1 to TRBJ2-1; possible D gene TRBD2, 6 bases. Per the germline V gene, CDR1 is KGHDR and CDR2 is SFDVKD. The CDR3 is 17 amino acids. V was clipped by 4 bases and J by 0 bases, with 15 bases between them. CDR3 residues: CATSDPGGSSSYNEQFF. The CDR3 DNA reads as TGTGCCACCAGTGACCCTGGAGGGAGCAGCTCCTACAATGAGCAGTTCTTC.

This chain links TRBV30 with TRBJ1-5, with a tentative D call TRBD1 (5 bases). This CDR3 has 13 amino acids. CDR1 is GTSNPN and CDR2 is SVGIG in the germline V gene (reference sequence). V lost 6 bases and J lost 3, with 12 bases in between. CDR3 sequence (DNA): TGTGCCTGCACAGGAGGTACCAATCAGCCCCAGCATTTT. Residues: CACTGGTNQPQHF.

The V gene is TRBV3-1 (or the pseudogene TRBV3-2), the J gene TRBJ1-3; a possible D gene is TRBD1 (6 bases). CDR1 is LGHDT, CDR2 YNNKEL, per germline (reference sequence). The CDR3 covers 19 residues. Trimming stripped 4 bases from V and 2 bases from J, with 24 bases between. The CDR3: CASSRQPSGGRNTGNTIYF. For the CDR3, the DNA is TGTGCCAGCAGCCGCCAACCCAGTGGGGGGCGGAATACTGGAAACACCATATATTTT.

The genes are TRBV30 and TRBJ2-1; no firm D call. The CDR3 is 12 residues long. V lost 0 bases and J 6 bases, leaving 6 bases between the germline ends. Per germline, CDR1 GTSNPN and CDR2 SVGIG (reference sequence). The CDR3: CAWSVTANEQFF. The DNA for the CDR3 is TGTGCCTGGAGTGTCACAGCCAATGAGCAGTTCTTC.

The chain employs TRBV3-1 (or the pseudogene TRBV3-2) and TRBJ2-7, with 11 bases fitting TRBD2. Trimming at V came to 5 bases and at J to 7 bases, leaving 7 bases not matched to a gene. Germline V lookup: CDR1 LGHDT, CDR2 YNNKEL (reference sequence). CDR3 size: 14 residues. CDR3 in amino acids: CASSYSGRAEEQYF. CDR3 bases: TGTGCCAGCAGCTATAGCGGGAGGGCCGAGGAGCAGTACTTC.

V and J are TRBV6-6 and TRBJ1-6; D not resolved. Trimming removed 7 bases at V and 7 bases at J, with 17 bases between. This CDR3 has 15 residues. Germline V gene sequence: CDR1 MNHNY, CDR2 SVGAGI (reference sequence). The CDR3 nucleotides read TGTGCCAGCACCCATCCCTCGCGGGCGAATTCACCCCTCCACTTT. Its protein product is CASTHPSRANSPLHF.

This chain joins TRBV13 and TRBJ2-2; 9 bases are shared with TRBD2. V shed 5 bases, J shed 5 bases, and the junction held 3 bases outside the gene matches. CDR1 PRHDT and CDR2 FYEKMQ come from the germline V gene (reference sequence). The CDR3 length is 14 residues. Here the CDR3 reads CASSVTSGTGELFF. For the CDR3, the DNA is TGTGCCAGCAGCGTCACTAGCGGGACCGGGGAGCTGTTTTTT.

The table lists this clone with a count of one. The rearrangement uses TRBV4-2 and TRBJ2-7, with D tentatively TRBD1 (5 bases). Germline V gene lookup returns CDR1 LGHNA and CDR2 YNFKEQ. The CDR3 is 17 amino acids. Deletions cut 1 base from V and 0 bases from J, with 16 bases between. CDR3 sequence: CASSQASAKGISYEQYF. The CDR3 region has the DNA TGTGCCAGCAGCCAAGCATCGGCCAAGGGGATCTCCTACGAGCAGTACTTC.

This clone was found once. V and J are TRBV3-1 (or the pseudogene TRBV3-2) and TRBJ2-1; D is possibly TRBD2 (5 bases). The V and J ends lost 1 base and 5 bases respectively, with 12 bases between them. Per germline, CDR1 LGHDT and CDR2 YNNKEL (reference sequence). The CDR3 is made up of 15 amino acids. The CDR3 region is CASSQGVGSHNEQFF. In nucleotides, the CDR3 is TGTGCCAGCAGCCAAGGTGTGGGGAGCCACAATGAGCAGTTCTTC.

The chain links TRBV11-2 to TRBJ1-4, with TRBD1 as a possible D gene (5 bases). The CDR3 runs 14 residues. Trimming took off 1 base at V and 8 bases at J, with 11 bases between the two ends. CDR1 and CDR2 (germline): SGHAT, FQNNGV. The DNA of the CDR3 is TGTGCCAGCAGCTTAGGGTCTCGGGGGGAAAAACTGTTTTTT. This encodes CASSLGSRGEKLFF.

The J gene is TRBJ2-2, the V gene TRBV19; no reliable D call. The germline V gene encodes CDR1 LNHDA and CDR2 SQIVND (reference sequence). V lost 6 bases, J lost 2 bases, and 10 bases lay in between. The CDR3 runs 14 residues. CDR3 DNA sequence: TGTGCCAGTAGGCTTCGTGGTAACACCGGGGAGCTGTTTTTT. This gives the protein CASRLRGNTGELFF. Drawing the rest from reference TRBV19 and TRBJ2-2, the complete variable domain is DGGITQSPKYLFRKEGQNVTLSCEQNLNHDAMYWYRQDPGQGLRLIYYSQIVNDFQKGDIAEGYSVSREKKESFPLTVTSAQKNPTAFYLCASRLRGNTGELFFGEGSRLTVL.